The 32 T cell receptor beta chains below all came from one sample that was sequenced in a study of T-cell reconstitution after alpha-beta-depleted transplantation in children. The library targeted TCRbeta and was prepared with unique molecular identifiers. TCRdb ran MiXCR on the PCR reads and lists one entry per CDR3 protein. Here the sample spans around 800,000 distinct CDR3 sequences, roughly 15% being singletons. The sample was PBMCs, mostly from graft donor cells, taken 360 days after TCRalphabeta/CD19-depleted stem cell transplant. These receptors came from a male patient younger than 18 who had a stem cell transplant for acute lymphoblastic leukemia, so the T cells may come from the graft donor.

This clonotype was detected only a few times. The rearrangement joins TRBV10-2 to TRBJ1-5; 7 bases agree with TRBD1. Losses at the gene ends were 3 bases for V and 7 bases for J; bases not matched to a gene: 9. Germline loops: CDR1 WSHSY, CDR2 SAAADI. This CDR3 region has 15 residues. The CDR3 reads CASSDNGPRGQPQHF. The CDR3 DNA sequence: TGCGCCAGCAGTGATAACGGACCCAGGGGGCAGCCCCAGCATTTT.

This clonotype was seen a handful of times. The chain has TRBV5-1 and TRBJ2-4; a possible D gene is TRBD2 (5 bases). The CDR3 covers 14 residues. Germline values: CDR1 SGHRS, CDR2 YFSETQ. Trimming removed 7 bases at V and 1 base at J, with 12 bases between. The CDR3 sequence: CASARLNAKNIQYF. DNA of the CDR3: TGCGCCAGCGCCCGACTAAACGCCAAAAACATTCAGTACTTC.

This chain links TRBV27 with TRBJ2-1; 9 bases fit TRBD2. Trimming cost V 2 bases and J 4 bases; bases outside gene matches: 9. This CDR3 contains 17 residues. Germline V CDR1 and CDR2: MNHEY, SMNVEV (reference sequence). The CDR3 here is CASSLVGGRAPYNEQFF. The CDR3 DNA sequence: TGTGCCAGCAGTTTAGTGGGCGGGAGGGCCCCTTACAATGAGCAGTTCTTC.

This clonotype has more than one count but fewer than ten. The chain employs TRBV4-2 and TRBJ2-1; D unclear. Germline V lookup: CDR1 LGHNA, CDR2 YNFKEQ. This CDR3 is built from 16 residues. The ends were cut back, 0 bases at V and 8 bases at J, with 17 bases in the middle. CDR3 residues: CASSQDDNYSRDEQFF. The CDR3 coding sequence is TGTGCCAGCAGCCAAGATGACAACTACTCTAGGGATGAGCAGTTCTTC.

The CDR3 protein is CASSEGLADSYNEQFF. DNA of the CDR3: TGTGCCAGCAGTGAGGGACTAGCGGACTCCTACAATGAGCAGTTCTTC. The V and J genes are TRBV12-3 or TRBV12-4 and TRBJ2-1; 11 nucleotides match TRBD2. Trimming cost V 5 bases and J 0 bases; bases outside gene matches: 3. The CDR3 consists of 16 residues.

At least ten counts were recorded for this clonotype. The chain has TRBV29-1 and TRBJ2-7; 9 nucleotides line up with TRBD2. Germline CDR1 is SQVTM and CDR2 is ANQGSEA. CDR3 length equals 14 residues. The V gene end was trimmed by 1 base and the J gene end by 3 bases; junction bases not matched to a gene: 4. CDR3 sequence (DNA): TGCAGCGTTGAAGGGCTAGCGGGATTCTACGAGCAGTACTTC. It codes for CSVEGLAGFYEQYF.

This clonotype was counted only a few times. The chain employs TRBV19 and TRBJ2-7; D tentatively fits TRBD1 or TRBD2 (5 bases each). The CDR3 has 13 amino acids. The V end lost 8 bases, the J end lost 3 bases, and 14 bases lay between the germline ends. In germline, CDR1 is LNHDA, CDR2 SQIVND (reference sequence). DNA of the CDR3: TGTGCCAGTTCACGGGACCGGTTCTACGAGCAGTACTTC. Translating it yields CASSRDRFYEQYF.

This clonotype was seen ten or more times. CDR3 loop: CSVLLTYEQYF. The CDR3 nucleotides are TGCAGCGTCCTTTTAACCTACGAGCAGTACTTC. This chain connects TRBV29-1 to TRBJ2-7; D not certain. The CDR3 runs 11 residues. Per the germline V gene, CDR1 is SQVTM and CDR2 is ANQGSEA. The V gene lost 6 bases and the J gene lost 2 bases, with 8 bases spanning the gap.

The chain employs TRBV4-1 and TRBJ1-4; D is possibly TRBD1 (5 bases). The CDR3 has 18 amino acids. CDR1 MGHRA and CDR2 YSYEKL come from the germline V gene. V lost 4 bases, J lost 4 bases, and 22 bases lay in between. The CDR3 DNA follows: TGCGCCAGCAGCCGCCTACGTAGCGGGACGTGGATTAATGAAAAACTGTTTTTT. It yields the protein CASSRLRSGTWINEKLFF.

Only a few counts were recorded for this clonotype. The CDR3 spells CSATTHSTDTQYF. The CDR3 nucleotides read TGCAGTGCTACGACCCATAGCACAGATACGCAGTATTTT. The J gene is TRBJ2-3, the V gene TRBV20-1; D is ambiguous. This CDR3 spans 13 amino acids. V lost 4 bases to trimming and J lost 0 bases, with 8 bases between them. CDR1 DFQATT and CDR2 SNEGSKA come from the germline V gene (reference sequence).

In its sample, this clonotype was seen many times. The chain combines TRBV20-1 with TRBJ2-1; a weak D match, TRBD1 (6 bases). Germline V gene data show CDR1 as DFQATT and CDR2 as SNEGSKA (reference sequence). The V gene lost 0 bases and the J gene lost 10 bases, with 10 bases spanning the gap. The CDR3 spans 12 residues. CDR3 sequence (DNA): TGCAGTGCTAGAGAACAGGGCCGGGAGCAGTTCTTC. Its translation is CSAREQGREQFF.

The CDR3 DNA reads as TGTGCCAGCAGTTTCTCCACCCCAAATTCACCCCTCCACTTT. Its protein is CASSFSTPNSPLHF. The rearrangement links TRBV12-3 or TRBV12-4 to TRBJ1-6; D gene unclear. This CDR3 has 14 residues. The V gene lost 3 bases and the J gene lost 7 bases, with 10 bases spanning the gap.

This clonotype was counted a few times. The chain carries TRBV10-2 and TRBJ2-5, with 13 bases fitting TRBD2. J lost 3 bases, V lost 1 base, and 11 bases had no gene match. CDR3 length: 19 residues. Germline V gene lookup returns CDR1 WSHSY and CDR2 SAAADI. This CDR3 is CASSEFSWTSGSRKETQYF. The CDR3 DNA sequence: TGCGCCAGCAGTGAGTTCTCCTGGACTAGCGGGAGTAGGAAAGAGACCCAGTACTTC.

This clonotype was observed a handful of times. This chain connects TRBV20-1 to TRBJ2-5, with 8 bases fitting TRBD2. The CDR3 has 14 amino acids. CDR1 is DFQATT and CDR2 is SNEGSKA in the germline V gene (reference sequence). J lost 2 bases, V lost 2 bases, and 4 bases had no gene match. In DNA form, the CDR3 reads TGCAGTGCTAGACGGACTAGCAGACAAGAGACCCAGTACTTC. Translation gives CSARRTSRQETQYF.

This clonotype was found many times. The chain couples TRBV29-1 to TRBJ2-3; a weak D match, TRBD2 (5 bases). Per germline, CDR1 SQVTM and CDR2 ANQGSEA. The CDR3 contains 14 residues. V was clipped by 5 bases and J by 0 bases, with 12 bases between them. The CDR3 sequence is CSVTGILSTDTQYF. The CDR3 DNA is TGCAGCGTTACGGGAATCCTAAGCACAGATACGCAGTATTTT.

The chain joins TRBV30 to TRBJ2-3; perhaps TRBD2 as D (6 bases). V lost 8 bases to trimming and J lost 2 bases, with 23 bases between them. CDR1 is GTSNPN and CDR2 is SVGIG in the germline V gene (reference sequence). The CDR3 runs to 16 residues. The CDR3 loop is CAPRNKTGLNTDTQYF. The CDR3 coding sequence is TGTGCCCCAAGAAATAAAACGGGACTGAACACAGATACGCAGTATTTT.

The table lists this clonotype with a few counts. The CDR3 region is CASSPRQVRSDTEAFF. CDR3 bases: TGTGCCAGCAGCCCCAGACAGGTCCGGAGCGACACTGAAGCTTTCTTT. The chain carries TRBV7-3 and TRBJ1-1; tentative D call: TRBD1 (6 bases). Trimming stripped 5 bases from V and 3 bases from J, with 19 bases between. From germline, CDR1 is SGHTA and CDR2 FQGTGA. The CDR3 length is 16 residues. The full variable domain, its missing parts supplied by reference TRBV7-3 and TRBJ1-1, is GAGVSQTPSNKVTEKGKYVELRCDPISGHTALYWYRQSLGQGPEFLIYFQGTGAADDSGLPNDRFFAVRPEGSVSTLKIQRTERGDSAVYLCASSPRQVRSDTEAFFGQGTRLTVV.

The genes are TRBV29-1 and TRBJ2-3, with D unresolved. V lost 6 bases and J lost 1, with 8 bases in between. Germline V gene sequence: CDR1 SQVTM, CDR2 ANQGSEA. The CDR3 spans 12 residues. As DNA, the CDR3 is TGCAGCGTCCCCTTAGGCACAGATACGCAGTATTTT. Translated: CSVPLGTDTQYF.

This clonotype came up many times. This chain links TRBV5-5 with TRBJ2-2; D call uncertain. The CDR3 contains 11 residues. Trimming took off 2 bases at V and 8 bases at J, with 4 bases between the two ends. Per the germline V gene, CDR1 is SGHKS and CDR2 is YYEKEE (reference sequence). The DNA for the CDR3 is TGTGCCAGCAGCTTATTTGGGGAGCTGTTTTTT. This encodes CASSLFGELFF. Complete variable domain (other parts from reference TRBV5-5 and TRBJ2-2): DAGVTQSPTHLIKTRGQQVTLRCSPISGHKSVSWYQQVLGQGPQFIFQYYEKEERGRGNFPDRFSARQFPNYSSELNVNALLLGDSALYLCASSLFGELFFGEGSRLTVL.

This clonotype was detected ten times or more. The rearrangement uses TRBV4-1 and TRBJ2-1; D ambiguous. The CDR3 length is 15 residues. Germline CDR1 and CDR2: MGHRA and YSYEKL. With 5 bases removed from V and 8 bases from J, the gap between germline ends came to 19 bases. The CDR3: CASSLTPMGSYEQFF. CDR3 in DNA: TGCGCCAGCAGCTTGACGCCGATGGGAAGCTATGAGCAGTTCTTC.

There are a few counts of this clonotype. This chain uses TRBV7-3 with TRBJ2-3; 7 bases agree with TRBD2. The CDR3 extends over 18 amino acids. Germline assignment: CDR1 SGHTA and CDR2 FQGTGA. V gave up 1 base and J gave up 5 bases; unmatched junction bases: 15. CDR3 loop: CASSLRGPSWEGGDTQYF. The CDR3 nucleotides are TGTGCCAGCAGCTTAAGGGGCCCTTCGTGGGAGGGCGGAGATACGCAGTATTTT.

This clonotype occurred a few times. The V and J genes are TRBV2 and TRBJ2-4; tentative D call: TRBD2 (6 bases). V lost 6 bases and J lost 0, with 21 bases in between. The CDR3 totals 18 residues. The germline V gene encodes CDR1 SNHLY and CDR2 FYNNEI. The CDR3 protein is CASSQRGDSWLAKNIQYF. CDR3 nucleotides: TGTGCCAGCAGCCAACGCGGGGACTCGTGGCTAGCCAAAAACATTCAGTACTTC.

Comments on this clonotype: A much larger clone sits a single nucleotide away, making a read error possible. The chain couples TRBV7-9 to TRBJ2-1; TRBD2 agrees at 8 bases. V lost 1 base to trimming and J lost 0 bases; unmatched junction nucleotides: 2. Germline CDR1 and CDR2: SEHNR and FQNEAQ (reference sequence). The CDR3 loop spans 16 amino acids. CDR3 in amino acids: CASSLVLADSYNEQFF. CDR3 DNA: TGTGCCAGCAGCTTAGTACTAGCGGACTCCTACAATGAGCAGTTCTTC.

This clonotype was observed many times. The V gene is TRBV12-3 or TRBV12-4, the J gene TRBJ2-7; D gene unclear. The CDR3 consists of 12 residues. Trimming left V 3 bases short and J 2 bases short, with 5 bases between. Here the CDR3 reads CASSLLPYEQYF. The CDR3 bases are TGTGCCAGCAGTTTGCTACCCTACGAGCAGTACTTC.

The gene calls are TRBV4-1 and TRBJ2-7; 8 positions match TRBD2. V trimming: 1 base; J trimming: 5 bases; junction bases outside the gene matches: 10. Germline assignment: CDR1 MGHRA and CDR2 YSYEKL. The CDR3 spans 16 residues. The CDR3 is CASSQGGLGRENEQYF. The CDR3 DNA is TGCGCCAGCAGCCAAGGGGGACTAGGAAGGGAGAACGAGCAGTACTTC.

The chain has TRBV11-1 and TRBJ2-7, with 9 bases identical to TRBD1. Germline V gene sequence: CDR1 SGHAT, CDR2 FQDESV (reference sequence). The CDR3 is 18 residues long. The J segment lost 3 bases and the V segment lost 5 bases, leaving 17 bases of the junction unmatched. CDR3 loop: CASSPSMLGTGNIYEQYF. The CDR3 DNA reads as TGTGCCAGCAGCCCAAGCATGTTGGGGACAGGGAATATCTACGAGCAGTACTTC.

The chain joins TRBV5-1 to TRBJ2-7; 8 nucleotides align to TRBD2. CDR1 and CDR2 from the germline V gene are SGHRS and YFSETQ. J gave up 2 bases and V 0 bases, and 16 bases lay outside the gene matches. CDR3 length: 19 amino acids. In DNA form, the CDR3 reads TGCGCCAGCAGCTTGGTGGGGACTAGTCCCCCACTTATTCCCTACGAGCAGTACTTC. It yields the protein CASSLVGTSPPLIPYEQYF.

J is TRBJ2-7 and V is TRBV9; the D gene is possibly TRBD1 (5 bases). Trimming stripped 0 bases from V and 4 bases from J, with 14 bases between. This CDR3 is 15 amino acids long. Germline CDR1 and CDR2: SGDLS and YYNGEE. The CDR3 DNA reads TGTGCCAGCAGCGTAGCGGTGGGGCAAGTTTACGAGCAGTACTTC. Translated: CASSVAVGQVYEQYF.

Only a few counts were recorded for this clonotype. The chain couples TRBV6-5 to TRBJ1-6, with TRBD1 identical over 7 bases. The CDR3 is made up of 14 amino acids. V trimming: 6 bases; J trimming: 8 bases; junction bases outside the gene matches: 7. Per germline, CDR1 MNHEY and CDR2 SVGAGI. This CDR3 reads CASSDSGGHSPLHF. The CDR3 nucleotides read TGTGCCAGCAGCGACTCAGGGGGACATTCACCCCTCCACTTT.

The sample holds a few counts of this clonotype. The chain has TRBV14 and TRBJ2-2; D call uncertain. The germline CDR1 and CDR2 sequences are SGHDN and FVKESK. The ends were cut back, 2 bases at V and 2 bases at J, with 9 bases in the middle. The CDR3 loop spans 15 amino acids. In DNA, the CDR3 is TGTGCCAGCAGCCAACATAGACAAAACACCGGGGAGCTGTTTTTT. Protein product: CASSQHRQNTGELFF.

This clonotype showed up many times. The chain has TRBV4-1 and TRBJ2-7, with 10 bases that match TRBD1. CDR1 MGHRA and CDR2 YSYEKL come from the germline V gene. The CDR3 extends over 15 amino acids. The V gene end was trimmed by 0 bases and the J gene end by 5 bases; junction bases not matched to a gene: 4. The CDR3: CASSQEDRGSDEQYF. The CDR3 bases are TGCGCCAGCAGCCAAGAGGACAGGGGGTCCGACGAGCAGTACTTC.

The gene calls are TRBV29-1 and TRBJ1-1, with a weak D call TRBD1 (5 bases). Deletions cut 7 bases from V and 3 bases from J, with 15 bases between. Germline assignment: CDR1 SQVTM and CDR2 ANQGSEA. The CDR3 spans 13 residues. This chain's CDR3 is CSASGWEDTEAFF. The CDR3 nucleotides are TGCAGCGCGTCAGGGTGGGAAGACACTGAAGCTTTCTTT.